These 24 T cell receptor beta chains share one sample of origin, sequenced in a study of OX40 agonist ivuxolimab in advanced cancers. Method: immunoSEQ multiplex PCR; TCRdb's copy keeps in-frame clones and lacks some. The profile shows 30,000 to 40,000 clones, 87% of them singletons. The sequences come from CD4+ or CD8+ T cells sorted from blood, collected in a trial of the OX40 agonist ivuxolimab. The receptors come from an adult with an advanced solid tumor such as melanoma, head and neck, liver or kidney cancer.

The V gene is TRBV19, the J gene TRBJ2-5; 14 nucleotides agree with TRBD2. V was pared by 3 bases and J by 2 bases, with 8 bases of the junction left unmatched. The CDR3 has 18 residues. Germline V CDR1 and CDR2: LNHDA, SQIVND (reference sequence). The CDR3 DNA follows: TGTGCCAGTAGTATCGGGACTAGCGGGAGTCGGTCGCAAGAGACCCAGTACTTC. Encoded protein: CASSIGTSGSRSQETQYF.

A single count supports this clone. This rearrangement joins TRBV19 to TRBJ2-5; 9 nucleotides line up with TRBD2. CDR1 is LNHDA, CDR2 SQIVND, per germline (reference sequence). Germline trimming cut 0 bases from V and 12 bases from J; bases unmatched to any gene: 8. The CDR3 is 14 residues long. CDR3 DNA: TGTGCCAGTAGTATAGATCCCTCCGGGACTAGCAAGTACTTC. Protein product: CASSIDPSGTSKYF.

CDR3 sequence reads: CASTWGVQETQYF. CDR3 nucleotides: TGTGCCAGCACGTGGGGGGTCCAAGAGACCCAGTACTTC. The chain has TRBV9 and TRBJ2-5; maybe TRBD2 (6 bases). The V gene lost 6 bases and the J gene lost 1 base, with 10 bases spanning the gap. The CDR3 has 13 amino acids. Per germline, CDR1 SGDLS and CDR2 YYNGEE.

The chain combines TRBV2 with TRBJ1-5, with 9 bases aligning to TRBD1. The junction had 4 bases not matched to a gene; V was cut back by 8 bases and J by 5 bases. CDR1 SNHLY and CDR2 FYNNEI come from the germline V gene. The CDR3 consists of 13 residues. CDR3 nucleotide sequence: TGTGCCAGCGAGGGACAGGGCTATCAGCCCCAGCATTTT. The encoded protein is CASEGQGYQPQHF.

This clone was seen only once. In DNA, the CDR3 is TGTGCCACCAGCAGAGCCCAGACAACCTATGGCTACACCTTC. Encoded protein: CATSRAQTTYGYTF. The chain links TRBV15 to TRBJ1-2; D is undetermined. Germline CDR1 is LNHNV and CDR2 is YYDKDF (reference sequence). Trimming cost V 1 base and J 4 bases, with 10 bases left between them. The CDR3 is made up of 14 amino acids.

This sequence joins TRBV19 and TRBJ1-4; unclear D gene. Germline V lookup: CDR1 LNHDA, CDR2 SQIVND (reference sequence). Between the trimmed V and J ends, which lost 1 base and 7 bases, there was a span of 10 bases. This CDR3 contains 14 residues. The CDR3 DNA sequence: TGTGCCAGTAGTATAGCGGGGAGTGGTGAAAAACTGTTTTTT. It specifies CASSIAGSGEKLFF.

This clone was counted between two and nine times. The J gene is TRBJ1-2, the V gene TRBV4-1; 7 bases are shared with TRBD1. The length of the CDR3 is 15 residues. After removal of 2 bases from V and 2 bases from J, the junction contained 5 bases not matched to a gene. Germline lookup yields CDR1 MGHRA and CDR2 YSYEKL. CDR3 DNA sequence: TGCGCCAGCAGCCAAACCCAGACAGGGAACTATGGCTACACCTTC. Protein product: CASSQTQTGNYGYTF.

This chain connects TRBV5-1 to TRBJ2-1; either TRBD1 or TRBD2 may supply D (5 bases each). From germline, CDR1 is SGHRS and CDR2 YFSETQ. V was shortened by 2 bases and J by 4 bases, with 13 bases between the two germline ends. The CDR3 length is 15 residues. The CDR3 DNA follows: TGCGCCAGCAGCTTAGTCCCCGAGGGGTACAATGAGCAGTTCTTC. Amino acids: CASSLVPEGYNEQFF.

In its sample, this clone was seen a few times. This chain uses TRBV6-1 with TRBJ2-7; 12 bases match TRBD2. This CDR3 has 16 residues. Trimming took 2 bases from V and 4 from J; bases not matched to a gene: 6. Germline V gene sequence: CDR1 MNHNS, CDR2 SASEGT. The CDR3 sequence: CASSEWLAGGGYEQYF. CDR3 DNA sequence: TGTGCCAGCAGTGAATGGCTAGCGGGAGGGGGGTACGAGCAGTACTTC.

The chain carries TRBV19 and TRBJ1-4; D gene uncertain. This CDR3 contains 14 residues. CDR1 and CDR2 (germline): LNHDA, SQIVND (reference sequence). V was shortened by 4 bases and J by 7 bases, with 13 bases between the two germline ends. The chain's CDR3 is CASSREKRGEKLFF. The CDR3 nucleotides are TGTGCCAGTAGTAGGGAGAAACGAGGTGAAAAACTGTTTTTT.

The chain recombines TRBV4-1 with TRBJ2-1; D tentatively fits TRBD1 or TRBD2 (5 bases each). V lost 0 bases to trimming and J lost 9 bases, with 24 bases between them. The CDR3 covers 18 residues. Germline V gene sequence: CDR1 MGHRA, CDR2 YSYEKL. CDR3 in DNA: TGCGCCAGCAGCCAAGATGTTCCGGGACCCCTCCAGTTTCGTGAGCAGTTCTTC. Translated, it gives CASSQDVPGPLQFREQFF.

The gene calls are TRBV2 and TRBJ2-7; 7 bases fit TRBD2. The CDR3 runs to 14 residues. Germline V gene lookup returns CDR1 SNHLY and CDR2 FYNNEI. The V and J ends lost 3 bases and 2 bases, in that order; junction bases with no gene match: 4. In DNA form, the CDR3 reads TGTGCCAGCAGTGATGGGAGGGCCCCCTACGAGCAGTACTTC. It codes for CASSDGRAPYEQYF. The whole variable domain, filled in from reference TRBV2 and TRBJ2-7, reads EPEVTQTPSHQVTQMGQEVILRCVPISNHLYFYWYRQILGQKVEFLVSFYNNEISEKSEIFDDQFSVERPDGSNFTLKIRSTKLEDSAMYFCASSDGRAPYEQYFGPGTRLTVT.

The chain carries TRBV7-9 and TRBJ1-1; possibly TRBD1 for D (5 bases). Trimming removed 3 bases at V and 1 base at J, with 6 bases between. Germline CDR1 reads SEHNR; CDR2 reads FQNEAQ (reference sequence). This CDR3 is built from 13 residues. The CDR3 region has the DNA TGTGCCAGCAGCTTCGGGGGGAACACTGAAGCTTTCTTT. Translating gives CASSFGGNTEAFF. The full variable domain, its missing parts supplied by reference TRBV7-9 and TRBJ1-1, is DTGVSQNPRHKITKRGQNVTFRCDPISEHNRLYWYRQTLGQGPEFLTYFQNEAQLEKSRLLSDRFSAERPKGSFSTLEIQRTEQGDSAMYLCASSFGGNTEAFFGQGTRLTVV.

The V call is TRBV10-3, the J call TRBJ1-1, with 7 bases that match TRBD1. The CDR3 spans 13 residues. CDR1 ENHRY and CDR2 SYGVKD come from the germline V gene. V shed 7 bases, J shed 5 bases, and the junction held 7 bases outside the gene matches. CDR3 amino acids: CAITPGQETEAFF. CDR3 sequence (DNA): TGTGCCATCACCCCAGGACAGGAAACTGAAGCTTTCTTT.

This chain links TRBV20-1 with TRBJ1-1; D gene unclear. The CDR3 is made up of 11 amino acids. Trimming took off 3 bases at V and 1 base at J, with 3 bases between the two ends. CDR1 DFQATT and CDR2 SNEGSKA come from the germline V gene (reference sequence). The CDR3 DNA follows: TGCAGTGCTAGTCCGAACACTGAAGCTTTCTTT. This encodes CSASPNTEAFF.

The gene calls are TRBV6-6 and TRBJ2-7; the match to TRBD2 covers 9 bases. Germline lookup yields CDR1 MNHNY and CDR2 SVGAGI (reference sequence). V was pared by 7 bases and J by 0 bases, with 7 bases of the junction left unmatched. There are 15 residues in the CDR3. The CDR3 DNA is TGTGCCAGCAAGACCGGGACTAGCTCCTCCTACGAGCAGTACTTC. Translation gives CASKTGTSSSYEQYF.

This sequence joins TRBV2 and TRBJ1-6; tentative D call: TRBD1 (6 bases). The CDR3 covers 15 residues. The germline CDR1 and CDR2 sequences are SNHLY and FYNNEI. Trimming pared 5 bases from V and 7 bases from J, leaving 15 bases between. The CDR3 DNA reads as TGTGCCAGCAGTCCCCGGGACACCCAAAATTCACCCCTCCACTTT. Protein: CASSPRDTQNSPLHF.

V is TRBV19 and J is TRBJ1-2, with no clear D. The CDR3 has 14 amino acids. Germline V gene data show CDR1 as LNHDA and CDR2 as SQIVND (reference sequence). V was pared by 5 bases and J by 5 bases, with 15 bases between. CDR3: CASSAQAVVYGYTF. Here the CDR3 DNA reads TGTGCCAGTAGTGCCCAGGCCGTAGTGTATGGCTACACCTTC.

CDR3 loop: CSGTGNRGLPPQGETQYF. In nucleotides, the CDR3 is TGCAGCGGCACGGGGAACAGGGGCCTACCCCCTCAAGGGGAGACCCAGTACTTC. The V and J genes are TRBV29-1 and TRBJ2-5, with 7 bases lining up with TRBD1. Germline CDR1 is SQVTM and CDR2 is ANQGSEA. J lost 5 bases, V lost 7 bases, and 25 bases had no gene match. CDR3 length: 18 residues.

The chain couples TRBV6-1 to TRBJ2-7, with 10 bases matching TRBD1. Trimming removed 8 bases from V and 0 bases from J; junction bases left unmatched: 4. The CDR3 spans 14 residues. CDR1 MNHNS and CDR2 SASEGT come from the germline V gene. The CDR3, as DNA: TGTGCCAGCGACCGGGACAGGGGCTCCTACGAGCAGTACTTC. Encoded protein: CASDRDRGSYEQYF.

This clone was recorded once. V and J are TRBV28 and TRBJ2-7; D not certain. V lost 5 bases, J lost 4 bases, and 15 bases lay in between. The germline CDR1 and CDR2 sequences are MDHEN and SYDVKM. The CDR3 runs 14 residues. The CDR3 loop is CASSRVVRKYEQYF. CDR3 nucleotides: TGTGCCAGCAGTCGGGTAGTCAGAAAATACGAGCAGTACTTC.

The chain combines TRBV7-2 with TRBJ2-7; TRBD2 matches 9 bases. J gave up 4 bases and V 2 bases, and 18 bases lay outside the gene matches. The germline V gene has CDR1 SGHTA and CDR2 FQGNSA. The CDR3 totals 19 residues. The CDR3 spells CASSLRTLAGIGRGYEQYF. The CDR3 DNA reads TGTGCCAGCAGCTTAAGAACCCTAGCGGGAATTGGGAGGGGATACGAGCAGTACTTC. The full variable domain, completed using reference TRBV7-2 and TRBJ2-7, is GAGVSQSPSNKVTEKGKDVELRCDPISGHTALYWYRQSLGQGLEFLIYFQGNSAPDKSGLPSDRFSAERTGGSVSTLTIQRTQQEDSAVYLCASSLRTLAGIGRGYEQYFGPGTRLTVT.

The rearrangement uses TRBV7-2 and TRBJ2-3, with 11 bases lining up with TRBD2. There are 15 residues in the CDR3. V lost 5 bases and J lost 5; bases outside the gene matches: 6. Germline CDR1 is SGHTA and CDR2 is FQGNSA. DNA for the CDR3: TGTGCCAGCAGCATGGGACTAGCGGAGGGAGATACGCAGTATTTT. It encodes CASSMGLAEGDTQYF. Full variable domain (missing parts from reference TRBV7-2 and TRBJ2-3): GAGVSQSPSNKVTEKGKDVELRCDPISGHTALYWYRQSLGQGLEFLIYFQGNSAPDKSGLPSDRFSAERTGGSVSTLTIQRTQQEDSAVYLCASSMGLAEGDTQYFGPGTRLTVL.

This chain connects TRBV28 to TRBJ1-4, with 10 bases matching TRBD1. The CDR3 is 12 residues long. Germline V gene data show CDR1 as MDHEN and CDR2 as SYDVKM. V was pared by 11 bases and J by 6 bases, with 3 bases of the junction left unmatched. As DNA, the CDR3 is TGTGCCCTCGGGACAGGGGATGAAAAACTGTTTTTT. This translates into CALGTGDEKLFF.